Below, 31 T cell receptor beta chains from the same sample are listed, as sequenced in a study of Ad26.COV2.S vaccination and SARS-CoV-2 variants. Sequencing was performed with immunoSEQ multiplex PCR; in TCRdb, only in-frame clones are kept and a portion is missing. This table holds more than 400,000 clones, around 93% found once. Treatment indicated: 15 to 20 received Ad26.COV2.S at low or high dose, single or two shots; about 5 received placebo; per-sample allocation not given. Following the first vaccine or placebo injection, samples were taken on day 63. The sample consisted of peripheral blood, taken in a trial of Ad26.COV2.S vaccine versus placebo. Receptors were obtained from a person between 18 and 65 years old who received the Ad26.COV2.S COVID-19 vaccine or a placebo.

The V and J genes are TRBV29-1 and TRBJ2-1, with D uncertain. In germline, CDR1 is SQVTM, CDR2 ANQGSEA. The CDR3 sequence is 14 residues long. Trimming took 3 bases from V and 0 from J, leaving 9 bases between them. CDR3 in amino acids: CSVDTASSYNEQFF. CDR3 sequence (DNA): TGCAGCGTTGATACCGCGAGCTCCTACAATGAGCAGTTCTTC.

V gene TRBV30 combines with J gene TRBJ1-1; tentatively, D is TRBD1 (5 bases). The germline V gene encodes CDR1 GTSNPN and CDR2 SVGIG (reference sequence). CDR3 length equals 14 residues. V was clipped by 0 bases and J by 4 bases, with 12 bases between them. The CDR3 sequence is CAWSVLGRSTEAFF. Written as DNA, the CDR3 is TGTGCCTGGAGTGTACTGGGGCGCAGCACTGAAGCTTTCTTT.

The rearrangement joins TRBV7-9 to TRBJ2-3, with 10 bases that match TRBD2. V gave up 5 bases and J gave up 2 bases; unmatched junction bases: 7. CDR3 size: 16 residues. Per germline, CDR1 SEHNR and CDR2 FQNEAQ (reference sequence). CDR3 sequence reads: CASSRLLAGITDTQYF. DNA of the CDR3: TGTGCCAGCAGCCGCCTACTAGCGGGGATCACAGATACGCAGTATTTT.

The chain employs TRBV5-1 and TRBJ2-1; D might be TRBD1 (6 bases). Germline V gives CDR1 SGHRS, CDR2 YFSETQ. The V end lost 0 bases, the J end lost 7 bases, and 11 bases lay between the germline ends. The length of the CDR3 is 14 residues. Here the CDR3 DNA reads TGCGCCAGCAGCTTGGGGCAGGGGACAAATGAGCAGTTCTTC. Its protein product is CASSLGQGTNEQFF.

The V call is TRBV3-1 (or the pseudogene TRBV3-2), the J call TRBJ1-1; the D is unclear. V was cut by 4 bases and J by 6 bases, with 18 bases left in between. CDR3 length equals 15 residues. Germline V gene sequence: CDR1 LGHDT, CDR2 YNNKEL (reference sequence). CDR3 nucleotide sequence: TGTGCCAGCAGCCTTCATGTTGTAAGGACCGCTGAAGCTTTCTTT. Its translation: CASSLHVVRTAEAFF.

This clone was seen a few times. The chain is built from TRBV5-6 and TRBJ1-6; 8 positions agree with TRBD1. Looked up from germline, CDR1 is SGHDT and CDR2 is YYEEEE. CDR3 length equals 15 residues. V lost 5 bases to trimming and J lost 8 bases; unmatched junction nucleotides: 9. In nucleotides, the CDR3 is TGTGCCAGCAGGGGGTTGGACAGGGCGGATTCACCCCTCCACTTT. This codes for CASRGLDRADSPLHF.

This chain uses TRBV5-1 with TRBJ2-1; D is unclear. The CDR3 runs to 14 residues. The germline gives CDR1 SGHRS, CDR2 YFSETQ. Trimming stripped 4 bases from V and 8 bases from J, with 16 bases between. This chain's CDR3 is CASSPKDQLDEQFF. CDR3 coding DNA: TGCGCCAGCAGCCCCAAGGACCAATTGGATGAGCAGTTCTTC.

The J gene is TRBJ2-7, the V gene TRBV7-8; no firm D call. Germline V CDR1 and CDR2: SGHVS, FQNEAQ. V was trimmed by 2 bases and J by 3 bases, leaving 29 bases between them. The CDR3 contains 20 residues. The CDR3 nucleotides read TGTGCCAGCAGCTTATTGATTGGAAGGAGTTTAACACGGACCTACTACGAGCAGTACTTC. Encoded protein: CASSLLIGRSLTRTYYEQYF.

V gene TRBV5-1 combines with J gene TRBJ1-2; tentative D call: TRBD1 (6 bases). The CDR3 is 15 residues long. Trimming stripped 0 bases from V and 4 bases from J, with 13 bases between. Per germline, CDR1 SGHRS and CDR2 YFSETQ. For the CDR3, the DNA is TGCGCCAGCAGCTTGGTGGGGGACACCTTCTATGGCTACACCTTC. It translates to CASSLVGDTFYGYTF.

The rearrangement links TRBV29-1 to TRBJ2-2; D is ambiguous. The CDR3 is 12 residues long. V lost 3 bases and J 6 bases, leaving 8 bases between the germline ends. Germline V gene sequence: CDR1 SQVTM, CDR2 ANQGSEA. CDR3 residues: CSVEEGSGELFF. The CDR3 DNA follows: TGCAGCGTTGAGGAAGGTTCCGGGGAGCTGTTTTTT.

This clone was seen a handful of times. The chain combines TRBV2 with TRBJ2-2; D possibly corresponds to TRBD2 (6 bases). Deletions cut 6 bases from V and 6 bases from J, with 20 bases between. The CDR3 totals 16 residues. Germline V gene lookup returns CDR1 SNHLY and CDR2 FYNNEI. The CDR3 DNA sequence: TGTGCCAGCAGCCAAAACGACTTCACTAGCTCCGGGGAGCTGTTTTTT. Translation gives CASSQNDFTSSGELFF.

The rearrangement joins TRBV5-4 to TRBJ1-2; D is uncertain. Germline values: CDR1 SGHNT, CDR2 YYREEE (reference sequence). V shed 4 bases and J shed 5 bases, with 12 bases lying between them. This CDR3 is 13 amino acids long. The DNA of the CDR3 is TGTGCCAGCAGCGGAATGACTGGTTATGGCTACACCTTC. Encoded protein: CASSGMTGYGYTF.

The chain combines TRBV5-1 with TRBJ1-5, with 9 positions matching TRBD1. The CDR3 extends over 16 amino acids. Unmatched junction bases numbered 6, after V lost 4 bases and J lost 1 base. Germline CDR1 SGHRS, CDR2 YFSETQ. The CDR3 sequence: CASSVGQGGSNQPQHF. The CDR3 DNA sequence: TGCGCCAGCAGCGTGGGACAGGGCGGGAGCAATCAGCCCCAGCATTTT.

This chain connects TRBV6-5 to TRBJ1-2, with D unresolved. CDR3 length: 14 amino acids. From germline, CDR1 is MNHEY and CDR2 SVGAGI. Trimming removed 6 bases from V and 1 base from J, with 12 bases in between. CDR3 sequence (DNA): TGTGCCAGCAGGCGAGAGCTCCTTAACTATGGCTACACCTTC. Amino acid sequence: CASRRELLNYGYTF.

CDR3 sequence: CASSQDRQGINEQFF. The CDR3 DNA is TGTGCCAGCAGCCAAGACAGACAGGGCATCAATGAGCAGTTCTTC. This chain connects TRBV3-1 (or the pseudogene TRBV3-2) to TRBJ2-1, with TRBD1 identical over 7 bases. The CDR3 covers 15 residues. Per the germline V gene, CDR1 is LGHDT and CDR2 is YNNKEL (reference sequence). V shed 0 bases and J 6 bases; nucleotides not matched to a gene: 5.

The V gene is TRBV7-2, the J gene TRBJ2-3; 7 bases align to TRBD1. This CDR3 region has 16 residues. From germline, CDR1 is SGHTA and CDR2 FQGNSA. The ends lost 0 bases at V and 3 bases at J; junction bases unmatched: 6. In DNA form, the CDR3 reads TGTGCCAGCAGCTTAGCGGGGACAGTCGGTACAGATACGCAGTATTTT. This encodes CASSLAGTVGTDTQYF.

This chain joins TRBV5-1 and TRBJ1-1; D gene unclear. Per the germline V gene, CDR1 is SGHRS and CDR2 is YFSETQ. V shed 0 bases and J shed 5 bases, with 11 bases lying between them. CDR3 size: 14 residues. The CDR3 loop reads CASSLDSVGTEAFF. Written as DNA, the CDR3 is TGCGCCAGCAGCTTGGATTCCGTTGGTACTGAAGCTTTCTTT.

The genes are TRBV18 and TRBJ1-3; D call uncertain. The germline V and J ends were trimmed by 8 bases and 0 bases, with 11 bases remaining between them. The CDR3 totals 14 residues. Germline loops: CDR1 KGHSH, CDR2 LQKENI. The CDR3 loop is CASLNASSGNTIYF. CDR3 sequence (DNA): TGTGCCAGCCTAAACGCGAGCTCTGGAAACACCATATATTTT.

Only one count was recorded for this clone. This rearrangement joins TRBV5-1 to TRBJ1-1, with 7 bases matching TRBD1. The V and J ends lost 2 bases and 0 bases, in that order; junction bases with no gene match: 7. The CDR3 consists of 16 residues. Germline CDR1 and CDR2: SGHRS and YFSETQ. This CDR3 is CASSLGTANMNTEAFF. Written as DNA, the CDR3 is TGCGCCAGCAGCTTAGGGACAGCCAATATGAACACTGAAGCTTTCTTT.

The chain recombines TRBV4-1 with TRBJ1-3; 12 bases are shared with TRBD1. The CDR3 contains 17 residues. Germline CDR1 and CDR2: MGHRA and YSYEKL. Germline trimming cut 1 base from V and 2 bases from J; bases unmatched to any gene: 3. The CDR3 DNA reads TGCGCCAGCAGCCAAGGGGACAGGGGGCCGACTGGAAACACCATATATTTT. It yields the protein CASSQGDRGPTGNTIYF.

The chain uses TRBV24-1 and TRBJ2-7, with a weak D call TRBD1 (6 bases). This CDR3 comprises 15 residues. Deletions cut 3 bases from V and 4 bases from J, with 15 bases between. Germline CDR1 and CDR2: KGHDR and SFDVKD. The CDR3 reads CATSDGQRDLYEQYF. CDR3 nucleotides: TGTGCCACCAGTGATGGACAGAGGGACCTTTACGAGCAGTACTTC.

The J gene is TRBJ2-7, the V gene TRBV30; 7 nucleotides line up with TRBD1. Germline V gene sequence: CDR1 GTSNPN, CDR2 SVGIG (reference sequence). J lost 2 bases, V lost 2 bases, and 12 bases had no gene match. This CDR3 has 16 amino acids. The CDR3 DNA is TGTGCCTGGAGTCCTCCTCGACAGGGCCCCACCTACGAGCAGTACTTC. It is translated as CAWSPPRQGPTYEQYF.

Notes on this clone: The final CDR3 position lacks the conserved phenylalanine or tryptophan, pointing to a likely read error. No DNA is shown, since the ends of the CDR3 on it are uncertain; the CDR3 is the one TCRdb lists. The rearrangement links TRBV21-1 to TRBJ1-1. TRBV21-1 is listed as a pseudogene. The CDR3 region is 12 residues in length, termini included. CDR3 protein: CASMDRRKATKV.

In DNA, the CDR3 is TGCGCCAGCAGTGAGTCGGCCAGCGTCTATGGCTACACCTTC. Amino acids: CASSESASVYGYTF. The chain carries TRBV10-2 and TRBJ1-2; D is uncertain. V lost 0 bases, J lost 4 bases, and 9 bases lay in between. The length of the CDR3 is 14 residues. CDR1 and CDR2 (germline): WSHSY, SAAADI.

The V gene is TRBV24-1, the J gene TRBJ2-3, with 13 bases fitting TRBD2. Germline CDR1 and CDR2: KGHDR and SFDVKD. V lost 2 bases, J lost 15 bases, and 13 bases stayed unmatched. This CDR3 is 16 amino acids long. CDR3 coding DNA: TGTGCCACCAGTGATTCGACTAGCGGGGGGCCGTCCAGGCAATATTTT. Encoded protein: CATSDSTSGGPSRQYF.

This CDR3 reads CASSLAAGPLHF. CDR3 bases: TGTGCCAGCAGCTTAGCGGCAGGACCCCTCCACTTT. This sequence joins TRBV7-2 and TRBJ1-6, with D unresolved. The CDR3 consists of 12 residues. The ends were cut back, 0 bases at V and 12 bases at J, with 6 bases in the middle. Germline values: CDR1 SGHTA, CDR2 FQGNSA.

The chain is built from TRBV6-5 and TRBJ1-1; perhaps TRBD1 as D (5 bases). This CDR3 contains 13 residues. V gave up 4 bases and J gave up 6 bases, with 12 bases separating them. The V gene's germline CDR1 is MNHEY and CDR2 SVGAGI. DNA for the CDR3: TGTGCCAGCAGTTCGGGGCCATCTTCTGAAGCTTTCTTT. Translation gives CASSSGPSSEAFF.

The CDR3 DNA follows: TGCGCCAGCAGCTTGGCCCGCGGGGGGGCCGTAAATGAGCAGTTCTTC. Translated, it gives CASSLARGGAVNEQFF. The rearrangement links TRBV5-1 to TRBJ2-1, with TRBD2 matching 9 bases. Germline trimming cut 0 bases from V and 7 bases from J; bases unmatched to any gene: 8. Germline values: CDR1 SGHRS, CDR2 YFSETQ. The CDR3 is 16 amino acids.

This sequence joins TRBV6-2 or TRBV6-3 and TRBJ2-1; tentative D call: TRBD2 (6 bases). Trimming pared 0 bases from V and 2 bases from J, leaving 14 bases between. CDR1 is MNHEY, CDR2 SVGEGT, per germline. This CDR3 contains 17 residues. The CDR3 sequence is CASSYSLTGDAYNEQFF. The CDR3 coding sequence is TGTGCCAGCAGTTACTCCCTCACGGGGGACGCCTACAATGAGCAGTTCTTC.

The V and J genes are TRBV9 and TRBJ1-6, with D possibly TRBD1 on 5 matching bases. Germline values: CDR1 SGDLS, CDR2 YYNGEE. Trimming shortened V by 3 bases and J by 5 bases, and 6 bases separated the two germline ends. This CDR3 is built from 13 residues. CDR3 residues: CASSARDNSPLHF. In DNA, the CDR3 is TGTGCCAGCAGCGCCAGGGATAATTCACCCCTCCACTTT.

The chain's CDR3 is CASSLALAGGPGNEQFF. The CDR3 nucleotides are TGCGCCAGCAGCTTGGCCCTAGCGGGGGGGCCCGGAAATGAGCAGTTCTTC. The chain recombines TRBV5-1 with TRBJ2-1, with 12 bases fitting TRBD2. The CDR3 is made up of 17 amino acids. Per germline, CDR1 SGHRS and CDR2 YFSETQ. The V and J ends lost 0 bases and 7 bases, in that order; junction bases with no gene match: 8.